The source of this T cell receptor (beta chain) is a study of CD8+ T cells in alopecia areata. Study results and limitations: On tofacitinib, scalp clonality and expanded CD8+ clones among top 100 fell significantly. There was only one nonresponder, so it was unclear how baseline CD8+ expansion relates to response.

As for this clone: Its antigen is still unknown.

RNA extraction and reverse transcription yielded cDNA as sequencing template. Sequencing used immunoSEQ multiplex PCR; TCRdb keeps in-frame clones, though not all of them. The data contain some 180,000 clones, 45% to 60% of them singletons. The treatment here: oral pan-JAK inhibitor, 5-10 mg twice daily. The specimen was CD8+ T cells sorted from blood, collected between weeks 51 and 52, from a patient treated with tofacitinib. This clonotype originated in a human donor with alopecia areata.

Here the CDR3 DNA reads TGTGCCAGCAGCTCCCGGGACAGGGGGCAGGAGGAGCAGTTCTTC. Translated, it gives CASSSRDRGQEEQFF. The chain links TRBV7-2 to TRBJ2-1, with 12 bases lining up with TRBD1. CDR3 size: 15 residues. In germline, CDR1 is SGHTA, CDR2 FQGNSA. Trimming took 4 bases from V and 10 from J; bases not matched to a gene: 8. Together with reference TRBV7-2 and TRBJ2-1, the CDR3 gives the full variable domain: GAGVSQSPSNKVTEKGKDVELRCDPISGHTALYWYRQSLGQGLEFLIYFQGNSAPDKSGLPSDRFSAERTGGSVSTLTIQRTQQEDSAVYLCASSSRDRGQEEQFFGPGTRLTVL.